This passage covers 26 T cell receptor beta chains from one sample sequenced in a study of cytomegalovirus exposure and HLA in healthy donors. This PCR relied on a set of 60 Vbeta primers and 13 Jbeta primers. Profiled with immunoSEQ multiplex PCR; TCRdb holds only in-frame clones, not every one. This table has about 190,000 clones, about 84% appearing once. The sample taken for sequencing was PBMCs. The receptor set was obtained from a man in his forties or fifties in good health and CMV-seronegative.

The chain joins TRBV27 to TRBJ1-1; 7 bases match TRBD1. The V gene's germline CDR1 is MNHEY and CDR2 SMNVEV (reference sequence). J gave up 1 base and V 2 bases, and 1 base lay outside the gene matches. The CDR3 totals 14 residues. DNA of the CDR3: TGTGCCAGCAGTTTAGGGACAGCGAACACTGAAGCTTTCTTT. The encoded protein is CASSLGTANTEAFF.

This clone was seen more than once but under ten times. J is TRBJ2-5 and V is TRBV5-3; 8 bases fit TRBD1. TRBV5-3 is labeled an ORF, and its function is uncertain. Trimming cost V 1 base and J 1 base; bases outside gene matches: 24. CDR3 size: 22 residues. The CDR3 spells CARSLQWEYQIWTGRFQETQYF. DNA for the CDR3: TGTGCCAGAAGCTTGCAATGGGAGTATCAAATTTGGACAGGGCGCTTCCAAGAGACCCAGTACTTC.

This clone was counted once. The chain couples TRBV6-5 to TRBJ2-1, with TRBD2 matching over 8 bases. CDR1 and CDR2 from the germline V gene are MNHEY and SVGAGI. CDR3 length: 13 residues. V was clipped by 7 bases and J by 9 bases; unmatched bases: 8. For the CDR3, the DNA is TGTGCCAGCACTCGACGGGAGGGTAGTGAGCAGTTCTTC. Protein product: CASTRREGSEQFF.

The chain carries TRBV5-5 and TRBJ2-7; possible D gene TRBD1, 6 bases. V gave up 0 bases and J gave up 2 bases, with 12 bases separating them. This CDR3 has 15 amino acids. CDR1 and CDR2 from the germline V gene are SGHKS and YYEKEE (reference sequence). The CDR3 loop reads CASSLEDSPTYEQYF. The CDR3, as DNA: TGTGCCAGCAGCTTGGAGGACAGTCCTACCTACGAGCAGTACTTC. Variable domain in full (rest from reference TRBV5-5 and TRBJ2-7): DAGVTQSPTHLIKTRGQQVTLRCSPISGHKSVSWYQQVLGQGPQFIFQYYEKEERGRGNFPDRFSARQFPNYSSELNVNALLLGDSALYLCASSLEDSPTYEQYFGPGTRLTVT.

The J gene is TRBJ2-6, the V gene TRBV13; a possible D gene is TRBD1 (5 bases). V was shortened by 1 base and J by 0 bases, with 7 bases between the two germline ends. Looked up from germline, CDR1 is PRHDT and CDR2 is FYEKMQ (reference sequence). This CDR3 has 16 amino acids. Here the CDR3 DNA reads TGTGCCAGCAGCTTAGCAGGGATCTCTGGGGCCAACGTCCTGACTTTC. Translated: CASSLAGISGANVLTF.

V gene TRBV4-1 combines with J gene TRBJ2-7; the match to TRBD1 covers 9 bases. V lost 0 bases to trimming and J lost 12 bases; unmatched junction nucleotides: 12. Germline lookup yields CDR1 MGHRA and CDR2 YSYEKL. This CDR3 region has 15 residues. The CDR3 loop reads CASSQDSQGATYRYF. CDR3 coding DNA: TGCGCCAGCAGCCAAGATTCACAGGGGGCTACCTATCGGTACTTC.

This chain links TRBV27 with TRBJ1-1; TRBD1 aligns across 7 bases. The ends lost 8 bases at V and 3 bases at J; junction bases unmatched: 12. The CDR3 has 15 residues. Germline loops: CDR1 MNHEY, CDR2 SMNVEV (reference sequence). The CDR3, as DNA: TGTGCCAGCCGGGCCGAGGGGGCGAGGTACACTGAAGCTTTCTTT. Translating it yields CASRAEGARYTEAFF.

The V gene is TRBV29-1, the J gene TRBJ2-3; D is unclear. This CDR3 has 13 amino acids. Germline CDR1 reads SQVTM; CDR2 reads ANQGSEA. The ends were cut back, 2 bases at V and 2 bases at J, with 8 bases in the middle. CDR3 in amino acids: CSVETRYTDTQYF. CDR3 DNA sequence: TGCAGCGTTGAAACGAGATACACAGATACGCAGTATTTT.

This chain uses TRBV9 with TRBJ1-1; D not resolved. V was shortened by 0 bases and J by 3 bases, with 6 bases between the two germline ends. The CDR3 spans 13 residues. Germline CDR1 reads SGDLS; CDR2 reads YYNGEE. The CDR3 sequence: CASSVERDTEAFF. The CDR3 DNA follows: TGTGCCAGCAGCGTAGAACGAGACACTGAAGCTTTCTTT.

The J gene is TRBJ2-1, the V gene TRBV6-5; no clear D gene. V lost 5 bases and J 8 bases, leaving 13 bases between the germline ends. The germline gives CDR1 MNHEY, CDR2 SVGAGI. This CDR3 is 13 amino acids long. CDR3 DNA sequence: TGTGCCAGCAGTCGCTTTGAGGCCTATGAGCAGTTCTTC. It is translated as CASSRFEAYEQFF.

This clone was seen only a few times. The chain uses TRBV4-2 and TRBJ1-1; D is ambiguous. The V gene lost 6 bases and the J gene lost 7 bases, with 12 bases spanning the gap. Germline CDR1 is LGHNA and CDR2 is YNFKEQ. This CDR3 contains 12 residues. CDR3 in DNA: TGTGCCAGCAGTCCAGGCGCCCTTGAAGCTTTCTTT. Its protein product is CASSPGALEAFF.

This clone occurred a few times. This chain links TRBV7-2 with TRBJ2-2; TRBD2 is a possible D gene (7 bases). The CDR3 totals 16 residues. Trimming took off 5 bases at V and 1 base at J, with 14 bases between the two ends. Germline V gene sequence: CDR1 SGHTA, CDR2 FQGNSA. As DNA, the CDR3 is TGTGCCAGCAGCCCCCCGGGGGGCCGGAACACCGGGGAGCTGTTTTTT. It is translated as CASSPPGGRNTGELFF. The variable domain in full, completed from reference TRBV7-2 and TRBJ2-2, reads GAGVSQSPSNKVTEKGKDVELRCDPISGHTALYWYRQSLGQGLEFLIYFQGNSAPDKSGLPSDRFSAERTGGSVSTLTIQRTQQEDSAVYLCASSPPGGRNTGELFFGEGSRLTVL.

This clone showed up just once. The chain joins TRBV5-1 to TRBJ1-1; 8 nucleotides agree with TRBD1. The germline V gene encodes CDR1 SGHRS and CDR2 YFSETQ. V dropped 2 bases and J dropped 2; count of bases not matched to a gene: 5. CDR3 length: 15 residues. As DNA, the CDR3 is TGCGCCAGCAGCTTCCAGGGGGCCGCTAACACTGAAGCTTTCTTT. It encodes CASSFQGAANTEAFF.

This clone turned up a few times. The chain employs TRBV2 and TRBJ2-1; a weak D match, TRBD2 (5 bases). Per germline, CDR1 SNHLY and CDR2 FYNNEI. The CDR3 spans 12 residues. Trimming left V 4 bases short and J 7 bases short, with 8 bases between. CDR3 sequence reads: CASSVTGNEQFF. The CDR3, as DNA: TGTGCCAGCAGTGTTACGGGGAATGAGCAGTTCTTC.

V and J are TRBV6-6 and TRBJ2-2, with 9 positions matching TRBD2. The CDR3 is made up of 16 amino acids. Looked up from germline, CDR1 is MNHNY and CDR2 is SVGAGI (reference sequence). The V and J ends lost 1 base and 5 bases, in that order; junction bases with no gene match: 5. The CDR3 spells CASSYLAGGITGELFF. CDR3 bases: TGTGCCAGCAGTTACTTGGCGGGGGGGATAACCGGGGAGCTGTTTTTT.

The V and J genes are TRBV4-2 and TRBJ2-3; TRBD2 matches 7 bases. The junction had 9 bases not matched to a gene; V was cut back by 1 base and J by 5 bases. The CDR3 is 16 amino acids. Per germline, CDR1 LGHNA and CDR2 YNFKEQ. In DNA form, the CDR3 reads TGTGCCAGCAGCCAAGGTTGGGCTAGCGGAAAAGATACGCAGTATTTT. It translates to CASSQGWASGKDTQYF.

The CDR3, as DNA: TGTGCCAGCAGGAACGACAGGGAAACCGGGGAGCTGTTTTTT. Encoded protein: CASRNDRETGELFF. The chain carries TRBV13 and TRBJ2-2; 7 bases fit TRBD1. V lost 6 bases and J lost 5; bases outside the gene matches: 6. CDR1 and CDR2 from the germline V gene are PRHDT and FYEKMQ (reference sequence). The CDR3 is 14 amino acids.

The chain is built from TRBV5-1 and TRBJ2-1; 8 bases align to TRBD2. The CDR3 runs 15 residues. Germline loops: CDR1 SGHRS, CDR2 YFSETQ. Trimming removed 2 bases from V and 6 bases from J; junction bases left unmatched: 7. This CDR3 reads CASSLGTRGGNEQFF. DNA for the CDR3: TGCGCCAGCAGCTTAGGGACTAGAGGGGGCAATGAGCAGTTCTTC.

This rearrangement joins TRBV5-4 to TRBJ1-1, with D maybe TRBD1 (5 bases). Trimming stripped 0 bases from V and 1 base from J, with 13 bases between. Germline loops: CDR1 SGHNT, CDR2 YYREEE (reference sequence). This CDR3 region has 16 residues. The CDR3 is CASSLGRGRENTEAFF. The CDR3 DNA reads as TGTGCCAGCAGCTTGGGAAGGGGAAGGGAGAACACTGAAGCTTTCTTT.

The CDR3 is CASIQPGQNYGYTF. The CDR3, as DNA: TGTGCCAGTATACAACCGGGACAGAACTATGGCTACACCTTC. This sequence joins TRBV19 and TRBJ1-2; 7 bases agree with TRBD1. The J segment lost 2 bases and the V segment lost 7 bases, leaving 7 bases of the junction unmatched. The length of the CDR3 is 14 residues. The germline V gene encodes CDR1 LNHDA and CDR2 SQIVND (reference sequence).

This clone was recorded once. V usage is TRBV5-1 and J usage is TRBJ1-1; 9 nucleotides agree with TRBD1. The CDR3 has 15 amino acids. Per the germline V gene, CDR1 is SGHRS and CDR2 is YFSETQ. Germline trimming cut 4 bases from V and 1 base from J; bases unmatched to any gene: 5. As DNA, the CDR3 is TGCGCCAGCAGCCCGGGACAGGGCCCGAACACTGAAGCTTTCTTT. This translates into CASSPGQGPNTEAFF.

The chain couples TRBV5-1 to TRBJ2-7; 7 bases align to TRBD2. The germline V gene has CDR1 SGHRS and CDR2 YFSETQ. V gave up 7 bases and J gave up 3 bases; unmatched junction bases: 7. There are 13 residues in the CDR3. The DNA for the CDR3 is TGCGCCAGCGCCGTAGGCGGGAGCTACGAGCAGTACTTC. Translation: CASAVGGSYEQYF.

With respect to this clone: This same CDR3 is encoded by further DNA sequences in the sample. The V gene is TRBV7-2, the J gene TRBJ1-5; D perhaps matches TRBD1 (6 bases). In germline, CDR1 is SGHTA, CDR2 FQGNSA. The CDR3 has 13 amino acids. Between the trimmed V and J ends, which lost 1 base and 7 bases, there was a span of 8 bases. The CDR3, as DNA: TGTGCCAGCAGCTTAGGTGGGGGCCAGCCCCAGCATTTT. It specifies CASSLGGGQPQHF.

The V and J genes are TRBV11-2 and TRBJ1-5; D is undetermined. The CDR3 covers 14 residues. Deletions cut 7 bases from V and 2 bases from J, with 12 bases between. Germline V gives CDR1 SGHAT, CDR2 FQNNGV. This chain's CDR3 is CASNRRVGNQPQHF. The DNA of the CDR3 is TGTGCCAGCAACCGTCGGGTGGGCAATCAGCCCCAGCATTTT.

V gene TRBV5-1 combines with J gene TRBJ2-7, with TRBD1 identical over 7 bases. V shed 2 bases and J 0 bases; nucleotides not matched to a gene: 2. CDR3 length: 14 residues. Germline V lookup: CDR1 SGHRS, CDR2 YFSETQ. The CDR3 here is CASSFPGGSYEQYF. The CDR3 nucleotides read TGCGCCAGCAGCTTCCCAGGGGGCTCCTACGAGCAGTACTTC.

The genes are TRBV9 and TRBJ1-2; 9 nucleotides agree with TRBD1. The V and J ends lost 3 bases and 4 bases, in that order; junction bases with no gene match: 7. CDR1 is SGDLS, CDR2 YYNGEE, per germline. The CDR3 sequence is 15 residues long. Written as DNA, the CDR3 is TGTGCCAGCAGCGCTAGCCGGGACAGGGTCTATGGCTACACCTTC. The encoded protein is CASSASRDRVYGYTF.